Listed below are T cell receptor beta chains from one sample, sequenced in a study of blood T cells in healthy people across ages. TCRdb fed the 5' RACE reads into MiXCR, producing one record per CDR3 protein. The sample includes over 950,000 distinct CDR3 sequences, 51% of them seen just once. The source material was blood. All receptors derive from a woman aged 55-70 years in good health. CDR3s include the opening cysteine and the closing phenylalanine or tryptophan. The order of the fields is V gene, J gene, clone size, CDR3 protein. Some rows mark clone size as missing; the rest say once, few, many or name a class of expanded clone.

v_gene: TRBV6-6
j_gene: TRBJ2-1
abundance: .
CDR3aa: CASSPGFGPGNEQFF

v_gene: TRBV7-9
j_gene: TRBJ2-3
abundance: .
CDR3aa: CASISETGLILGTQYF

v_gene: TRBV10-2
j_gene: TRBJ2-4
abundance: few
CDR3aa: CASSSGGQQYF

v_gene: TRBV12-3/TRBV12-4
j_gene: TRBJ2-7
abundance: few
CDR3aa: CASSLETGTHEQYF

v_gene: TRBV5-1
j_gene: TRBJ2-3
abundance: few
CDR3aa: CASTGKGGGTDTQYF

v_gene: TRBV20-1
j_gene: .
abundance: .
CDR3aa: CSADKAGGPSEQFF

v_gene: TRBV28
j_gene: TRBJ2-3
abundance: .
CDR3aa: CASKPVGRTGGTQYF

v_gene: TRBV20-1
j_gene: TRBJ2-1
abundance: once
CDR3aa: CSARDRTGPYNEQFF

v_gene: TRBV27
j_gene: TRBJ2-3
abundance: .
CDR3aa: CASSSPGVRGRDTQYF

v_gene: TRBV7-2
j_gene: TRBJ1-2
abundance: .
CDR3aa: CASSVNALGYGYTF

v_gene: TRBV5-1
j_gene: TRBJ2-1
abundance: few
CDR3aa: CASSLVGTAYNEQFF

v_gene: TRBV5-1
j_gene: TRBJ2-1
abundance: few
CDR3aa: CASRAGRAANNEQFF

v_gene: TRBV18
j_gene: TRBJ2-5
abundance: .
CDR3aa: CASSPRGPQETQYF

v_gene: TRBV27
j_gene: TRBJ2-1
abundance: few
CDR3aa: CASSITGRSNNEQFF

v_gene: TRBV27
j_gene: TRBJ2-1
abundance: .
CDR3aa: CASSMTRQGAGYNEQFF

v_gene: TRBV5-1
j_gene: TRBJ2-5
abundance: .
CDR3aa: CASSFISGRSSETQYF

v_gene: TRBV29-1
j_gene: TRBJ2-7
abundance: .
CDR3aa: CSVTFGRGHYEQYF

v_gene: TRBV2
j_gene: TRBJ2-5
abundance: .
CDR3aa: CAGSGGETQYF

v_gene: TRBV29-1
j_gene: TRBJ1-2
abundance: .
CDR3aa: CSVILIDFYGYTF

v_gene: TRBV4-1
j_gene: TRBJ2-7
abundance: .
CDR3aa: CASSQEGRVTEQYF

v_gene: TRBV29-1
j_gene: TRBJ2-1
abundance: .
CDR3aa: CSVTPGLANNEQFF

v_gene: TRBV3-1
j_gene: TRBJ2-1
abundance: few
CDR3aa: CASSQPLRLAGAYNEQFF

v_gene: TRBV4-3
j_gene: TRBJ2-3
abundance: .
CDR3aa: CASSQDRWWEGNADTQYF

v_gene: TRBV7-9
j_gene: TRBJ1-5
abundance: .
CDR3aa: CASSFVGQPQHF

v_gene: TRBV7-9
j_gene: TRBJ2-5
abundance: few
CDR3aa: CASSLASLQGETQYF

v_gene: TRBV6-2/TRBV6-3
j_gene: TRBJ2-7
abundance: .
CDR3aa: CASSPLWEDEQYF

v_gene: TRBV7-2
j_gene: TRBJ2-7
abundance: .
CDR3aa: CASSRIEGRRYF

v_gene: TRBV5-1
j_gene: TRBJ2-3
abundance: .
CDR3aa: CASSLVGDPTDTQYF

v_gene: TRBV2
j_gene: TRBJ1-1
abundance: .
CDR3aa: CASSKTPMNTEAFF

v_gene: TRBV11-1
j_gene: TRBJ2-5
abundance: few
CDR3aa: CASSLEIYGRPQETQYF

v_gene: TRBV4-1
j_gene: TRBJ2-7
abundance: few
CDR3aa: CASSQGSAAYEQYF

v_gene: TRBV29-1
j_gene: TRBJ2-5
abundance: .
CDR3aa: CSVGPSGSREQYF

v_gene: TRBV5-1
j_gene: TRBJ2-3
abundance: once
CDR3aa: CASSLAASVDTQYF

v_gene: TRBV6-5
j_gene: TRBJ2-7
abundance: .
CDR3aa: CASSYSGRALYEQYF

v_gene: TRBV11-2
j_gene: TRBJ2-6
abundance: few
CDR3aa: CASSFSLGSGANVLTF

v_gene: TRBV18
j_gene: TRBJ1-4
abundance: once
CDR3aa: CASSRGVEEKLFF

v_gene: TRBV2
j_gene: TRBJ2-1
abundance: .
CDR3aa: CASSEEGAGGSEQFF

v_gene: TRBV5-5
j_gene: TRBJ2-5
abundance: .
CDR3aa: CASSSRAVQETQYF

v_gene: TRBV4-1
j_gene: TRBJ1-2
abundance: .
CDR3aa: CASSQERGIRDGYTF

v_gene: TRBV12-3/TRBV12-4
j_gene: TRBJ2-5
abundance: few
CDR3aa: CASSLPRETQYF

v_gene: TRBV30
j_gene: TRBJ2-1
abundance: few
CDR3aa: CAWERRDRDYNEQFF

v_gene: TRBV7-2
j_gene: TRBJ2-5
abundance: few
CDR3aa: CASSLGPGTGETQYF

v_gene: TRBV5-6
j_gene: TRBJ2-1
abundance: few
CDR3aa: CASSLTSGSTNEQFF

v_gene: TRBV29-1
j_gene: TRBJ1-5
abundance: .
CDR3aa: CSVMDAAQHF

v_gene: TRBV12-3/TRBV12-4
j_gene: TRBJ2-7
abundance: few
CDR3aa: CASSPRTGGYNEQYF

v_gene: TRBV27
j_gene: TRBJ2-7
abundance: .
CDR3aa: CASSFRGWEQYF

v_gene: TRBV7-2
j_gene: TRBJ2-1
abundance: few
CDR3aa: CASSSYQGFQFF

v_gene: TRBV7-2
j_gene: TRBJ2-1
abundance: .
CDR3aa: CTSSPPAQLAGGYNEQFF

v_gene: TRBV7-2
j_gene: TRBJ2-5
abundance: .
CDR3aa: CASSPGQGAMETQYF

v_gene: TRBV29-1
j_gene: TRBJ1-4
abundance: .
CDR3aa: CSVGEGTNEKLFF

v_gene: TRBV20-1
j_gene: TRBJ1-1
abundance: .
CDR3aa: CSAKQGALGNTEAFF

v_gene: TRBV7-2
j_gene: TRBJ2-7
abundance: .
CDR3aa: CASSKHRAAGAYEQYF

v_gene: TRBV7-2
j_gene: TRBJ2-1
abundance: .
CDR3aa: CASSLELASNEQFF

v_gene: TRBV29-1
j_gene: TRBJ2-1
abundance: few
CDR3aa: CSVPGLAHNEQFF